This paragraph covers one T cell receptor (beta chain) sequence. There is no known antigen for this receptor. Base qualities were left out, and no much larger clone turns up one base away. The data were taken from a study of CD8+ T cells in alopecia areata (dated by TCRdb to the late 2010s). A note on the overall study: Treated patients were enrolled in an open-label pilot trial of oral tofacitinib at 5 to 10 mg twice daily for moderate-to-severe alopecia areata. immunoSEQ multiplex PCR using 35 Vbeta forward primers and 13 Jbeta reverse primers was used to amplify TCRbeta CDR3 regions. Scalp tissue and sorted CD4+ and CD8+ peripheral blood T cells from patchy and totalis/universalis alopecia areata patients and from healthy controls were covered by human TCRbeta sequencing. Patients received tofacitinib for 6 to 18 months and were then followed off drug for 6 months to check for delayed response and recurrence. The study used high-throughput TCRbeta sequencing to examine T cell clonal expansion in alopecia areata, in both the C3H/HeJ mouse model and human patients. The RNA source kit depended on sample type: the PAXgene miRNA kit for fixed scalp, the miRNeasy kit for PBMCs, and the RNeasy kit for mouse skin. Tofacitinib-treated patients had biopsies at baseline and at 4 and 24 weeks of treatment, with a later scalp biopsy in several patients. Scalp clonality was compared across normal scalp (n=4), patchy alopecia areata scalp (n=8), and alopecia totalis/universalis scalp (n=8). Results the study describes overall, beyond this receptor: Shared TCR sequences between patients were less evident than in mice, which may be partly attributable to HLA diversity in the patient population. Unlike mouse skin, where gammadelta T cells dominate, normal human skin contains resident alphabeta T cells that get sequenced too, which complicates analysis of the scalp TCR repertoire. Lesional scalp, especially in alopecia totalis/universalis, showed higher clonality and more expanded CD8+ clones than normal scalp, suggesting antigenic drive.

Receptor amplification or capture employed the immunoSEQ multiplex PCR assay. To provide template for TCR sequencing, every sample had RNA extracted and reverse transcribed into cDNA. SuperScript III was used for first-strand cDNA synthesis, primed with a 2:1 mix of oligo-dT and random hexamers. A synthetic immune receptor repertoire was used to measure amplification bias, and any remaining bias was corrected computationally. The study's processing was this. Raw reads were preprocessed to remove errors, and CDR3 was defined according to IMGT conventions as the region from the conserved cysteine to phenylalanine. Clonality was computed by normalizing Shannon entropy by log2 of the number of productive unique TCRs and subtracting the result from 1. Whether scalp clones were CD4 or CD8 was inferred by matching scalp TCRbeta sequences against CD4 and CD8 repertoires sorted from blood. TCRdb stores this immuneACCESS table with in-frame sequences only. Part of the clones is absent; in the studies checked, under half of the shortfall reflects unresolved V genes, and no reason is known for the rest. D and trimming come from the DNA, and the V and J calls and clone size come from that table. The sample data list some 200,000 clones, and 50% to 75% of these were observed just once. The top ten clones comprise roughly 15% of the sample.

The time point label of this sample denotes: baseline before oral tofacitinib. Lesional scalp punch biopsies and peripheral blood were obtained from alopecia areata patients. PBMCs were separated by density centrifugation and stained for CD3, CD4 and CD8, after which CD4+ and CD8+ T cells were sorted on a FACSAria. The CDR3 covers 14 residues, taking in both the cysteine and the phenylalanine. Here the CDR3 DNA is all that survives: 42 bases in frame from base 1. CDR1 and CDR2, per the germline V gene, are SGHRS and YFSETQ. V and J are trimmed by 0 bases and 4 bases, and the gene matches miss 1 base of the junction.

Source: CD4+ T cells sorted from blood, taken at week 0. The rearrangement combines TRBV5-1 with TRBJ1-2; TRBD1 aligns with 9 central bases. The sequence derives from a human donor with alopecia areata. The DNA sequence is TGCGCCAGCAGCTTGGGACAGGGGGTCTATGGCTACACCTTC. Protein translation: CASSLGQGVYGYTF.